This note documents a single T cell receptor beta chain sequence. Its antigen is not known. The data derive from a study of Ad26.COV2.S vaccination and SARS-CoV-2 variants. Across the study: Intramuscularly, Ad26.COV2.S was given either once or twice, 56 days apart.

Study-wide points: Total responses of T cells may have been underestimated by the analyses of TCR breadth and depth. Breadth of non-spike TCRs did not differ between vaccinees and placebo recipients.

This sample's treatment: 19 received Ad26.COV2.S at low or high dose, single or two shots; about 5 received placebo; per-sample allocation not given. Each sample was drawn 63 days after the first injection (of vaccine or placebo). Vaccination employed an Ad26 vector expressing the Wuhan-strain SARS-CoV-2 spike. Repertoires were generated with immunoSEQ multiplex PCR, while TCRdb's copy carries only in-frame clones and drops some. The sample yields some 250,000 clones, 88% seen once. Sequenced material: peripheral blood, taken in a trial of Ad26.COV2.S vaccine versus placebo. The TCR comes from a person between 18 and 59 years old who received the Ad26.COV2.S COVID-19 vaccine or a placebo.

CDR3 protein: CASSPRLAGPHMYEQFF. The CDR3 DNA reads as TGTGCCAGTAGTCCCCGACTAGCGGGGCCCCACATGTATGAGCAGTTCTTC. The chain employs TRBV19 and TRBJ2-1, with 11 bases aligning to TRBD2. The germline V gene encodes CDR1 LNHDA and CDR2 SQIVND (reference sequence). The V gene end was trimmed by 5 bases and the J gene end by 8 bases; junction bases not matched to a gene: 14. The CDR3 extends over 17 amino acids.